This passage covers 16 T cell receptor beta chains from one sample sequenced in a study of regulatory T cells in long-lasting Graves disease. Noted time point: newly diagnosed GD, antithyroid drugs for less than 3 months. Following extraction of RNA from PBMCs, that RNA was used to make the TCR library. Construction of TCR beta libraries relied on iRepertoire HTBI primers and on Arm-PCR targeting CDR3 regions. TCRdb reanalysed the multiplex PCR reads using MiXCR and keeps one entry per CDR3 protein. This table has roughly 400,000 distinct CDR3 sequences, 15% appearing once. This sample also appeared in a second study, on T cells in Graves' hyperthyroidism and ophthalmopathy.

The sample was peripheral blood mononuclear cells (PBMCs), taken at new diagnosis, from a patient treated with antithyroid drugs. The receptor source for this set is a woman in her 40s with Graves disease.

This clonotype has a count of ten or more. CDR3 coding DNA: TGTGCCAGCAGCACCAGCGGGAGACTCTACGAGCAGTACTTC. Translation: CASSTSGRLYEQYF. The rearrangement joins TRBV5-4 to TRBJ2-7; 8 nucleotides match TRBD2. The CDR3 has 14 residues. Germline assignment: CDR1 SGHNT and CDR2 YYREEE (reference sequence). V dropped 4 bases and J dropped 3; count of bases not matched to a gene: 6.

This chain uses TRBV5-5 with TRBJ2-7; maybe TRBD2 (5 bases). The CDR3 runs 12 residues. The germline gives CDR1 SGHKS, CDR2 YYEKEE (reference sequence). Trimming took 0 bases from V and 6 from J, leaving 7 bases between them. The CDR3 loop reads CASSLVGSEQYF. CDR3 DNA sequence: TGTGCCAGCAGCTTGGTGGGGAGCGAGCAGTACTTC.

CDR3 in DNA: TGTGCCAGCAGTTCCCCCATTCGGACTAGCGGGAGGGCCAGTCTAGATACGCAGTATTTT. It is translated as CASSSPIRTSGRASLDTQYF. V is TRBV28 and J is TRBJ2-3; 15 positions agree with TRBD2. With V trimmed by 4 bases and J by 5 bases, 16 bases remained unmatched. The CDR3 sequence is 20 residues long. The germline V gene has CDR1 MDHEN and CDR2 SYDVKM.

This clonotype has at least ten counts. This chain joins TRBV3-1 and TRBJ2-5, with unresolved D. In germline, CDR1 is LGHDT, CDR2 YNNKEL (reference sequence). CDR3 length equals 15 residues. Trimming took off 5 bases at V and 1 base at J, with 14 bases between the two ends. The CDR3 nucleotides read TGTGCCAGCAGCTCACATCCCGGCAGCCAAGAGACCCAGTACTTC. It is translated as CASSSHPGSQETQYF.

This clonotype showed up many times. V usage is TRBV24-1 and J usage is TRBJ2-3; 10 nucleotides agree with TRBD2. Trimming at V came to 2 bases and at J to 6 bases, leaving 13 bases not matched to a gene. The CDR3 extends over 18 amino acids. Germline loops: CDR1 KGHDR, CDR2 SFDVKD. CDR3 protein: CATSDSVPSGRALDTQYF. CDR3 nucleotide sequence: TGTGCCACCAGTGATTCGGTCCCCAGCGGGAGGGCCCTCGATACGCAGTATTTT.

At least ten counts were recorded for this clonotype. This chain links TRBV19 with TRBJ1-3; D is unclear. Trimming pared 6 bases from V and 0 bases from J, leaving 12 bases between. The CDR3 is 15 residues long. CDR1 and CDR2 from the germline V gene are LNHDA and SQIVND (reference sequence). Here the CDR3 reads CASSQRRASGNTIYF. Here the CDR3 DNA reads TGTGCCAGTAGCCAGAGACGGGCCTCTGGAAACACCATATATTTT.

This clonotype showed up just a few times. The rearrangement links TRBV19 to TRBJ2-1; D call uncertain. V was trimmed by 5 bases and J by 0 bases, leaving 11 bases between them. CDR1 is LNHDA and CDR2 is SQIVND in the germline V gene (reference sequence). CDR3 length: 15 residues. CDR3 in amino acids: CASSLVLSSYNEQFF. The DNA of the CDR3 is TGTGCCAGTAGTCTAGTACTGAGCTCCTACAATGAGCAGTTCTTC. Full variable domain (rest looked up from reference TRBV19 and TRBJ2-1): DGGITQSPKYLFRKEGQNVTLSCEQNLNHDAMYWYRQDPGQGLRLIYYSQIVNDFQKGDIAEGYSVSREKKESFPLTVTSAQKNPTAFYLCASSLVLSSYNEQFFGPGTRLTVL.

This clonotype appeared a few times. The J gene is TRBJ2-7, the V gene TRBV20-1; 10 nucleotides align to TRBD2. After removal of 1 base from V and 4 bases from J, the junction contained 4 bases not matched to a gene. Germline CDR1 reads DFQATT; CDR2 reads SNEGSKA (reference sequence). The CDR3 is made up of 14 amino acids. The chain's CDR3 is CSARGLAGKYEQYF. Here the CDR3 DNA reads TGCAGTGCTAGAGGACTAGCGGGCAAATACGAGCAGTACTTC.

The chain uses TRBV29-1 and TRBJ1-2; D gene uncertain. Germline V lookup: CDR1 SQVTM, CDR2 ANQGSEA. CDR3 length: 11 residues. V lost 4 bases, J lost 7 bases, and 10 bases lay in between. The CDR3 region is CSVGGAGGYTF. The CDR3 DNA sequence: TGCAGCGTTGGAGGCGCTGGTGGCTACACCTTC.

This clonotype was detected many times. This chain joins TRBV2 and TRBJ2-2, with 10 nucleotides matching TRBD2. The CDR3 has 14 residues. Germline V gene lookup returns CDR1 SNHLY and CDR2 FYNNEI. J lost 6 bases, V lost 8 bases, and 6 bases had no gene match. DNA of the CDR3: TGTGCCAGCTCGTGGACTAGCGGTCCCGGGGAGCTGTTTTTT. This translates into CASSWTSGPGELFF.

In its sample, this clonotype was seen many times. This chain links TRBV9 with TRBJ2-1; 9 bases align to TRBD1. CDR1 is SGDLS, CDR2 YYNGEE, per germline. V was clipped by 4 bases and J by 7 bases; unmatched bases: 9. The CDR3 is made up of 15 amino acids. CDR3 region: CASSPAGTGINEQFF. CDR3 DNA: TGTGCCAGCAGCCCCGCCGGGACAGGGATAAATGAGCAGTTCTTC.

The rearrangement joins TRBV7-9 to TRBJ2-7; weak D call: TRBD2 (6 bases). CDR1 and CDR2 (germline): SEHNR, FQNEAQ (reference sequence). V shed 0 bases and J shed 0 bases, with 15 bases lying between them. The CDR3 extends over 17 amino acids. The CDR3 DNA reads as TGTGCCAGCAGCTTAGCCGTGGGGCTAGCGAACTCCTACGAGCAGTACTTC. This translates into CASSLAVGLANSYEQYF.

Only a few counts were recorded for this clonotype. The chain joins TRBV5-1 to TRBJ2-3, with TRBD1 identical over 10 bases. In germline, CDR1 is SGHRS, CDR2 YFSETQ. The CDR3 contains 16 residues. With V trimmed by 0 bases and J by 5 bases, 6 bases remained unmatched. The CDR3 sequence is CASSLGMGQGLDTQYF. CDR3 DNA: TGCGCCAGCAGCTTGGGAATGGGACAGGGGTTAGATACGCAGTATTTT. The full variable domain, its missing parts supplied by reference TRBV5-1 and TRBJ2-3, is KAGVTQTPRYLIKTRGQQVTLSCSPISGHRSVSWYQQTPGQGLQFLFEYFSETQRNKGNFPGRFSGRQFSNSRSEMNVSTLELGDSALYLCASSLGMGQGLDTQYFGPGTRLTVL.

This clonotype appeared many times. The V call is TRBV3-1, the J call TRBJ1-6; a possible D gene is TRBD1 (5 bases). Germline lookup yields CDR1 LGHDT and CDR2 YNNKEL (reference sequence). Trimming removed 6 bases from V and 9 bases from J, with 15 bases in between. This CDR3 region has 14 residues. The CDR3: CASSPGRLFSPLHF. In DNA, the CDR3 is TGTGCCAGCAGTCCGGGACGTTTATTTTCACCCCTCCACTTT.

This clonotype was seen repeatedly, ten times or more. J is TRBJ2-3 and V is TRBV2; D could derive from TRBD1 or TRBD2 (5 bases each). V was trimmed by 7 bases and J by 0 bases, leaving 20 bases between them. The germline gives CDR1 SNHLY, CDR2 FYNNEI. The CDR3 is 17 amino acids. The CDR3 DNA is TGTGCCAGCACCAGGACCGTGGATTGGGGGAGCACAGATACGCAGTATTTT. The encoded protein is CASTRTVDWGSTDTQYF.

This clonotype showed up just a few times. J is TRBJ1-5 and V is TRBV28, with D perhaps matching TRBD1 (5 bases). This CDR3 spans 16 amino acids. V was shortened by 4 bases and J by 4 bases, with 17 bases between the two germline ends. Germline CDR1 and CDR2: MDHEN and SYDVKM. The CDR3 here is CASSYRDWGMNQPQHF. CDR3 sequence (DNA): TGTGCCAGCAGTTATAGGGATTGGGGGATGAATCAGCCCCAGCATTTT.